This TCR beta chain was retrieved from a study of human T cells and chemical hapten exposure. Time point denoted: patch test 2, 6 weeks after DPC sensitization. Treatment denoted: therapeutic diphenylcyclopropenone sensitization with weekly scalp DPC. At patch-test visits, sampling came before the patch test. The donor pool consisted of alopecia patients aged 18 to 70 years, considered suitable for DPC. Per the study methods: There were a median of around 97,000 TCRs per sample, with a range from about 23,224 to 690,600. TCRdb reanalysed the RACE reads using MiXCR and keeps one entry per CDR3 protein. The V and J calls were not made by the authors but by TCRdb's processing. The data contain about 43,000 distinct CDR3 sequences, less than 4% of them singletons. This clonotype appeared a few times. As yet, its antigen is unknown. Study conclusions and caveats: Expanded TCRs were compared with controls, and the expanded TCRs formed significantly more large CDR3 similarity clusters.

The CDR3 runs 16 residues. Trimming at V came to 2 bases and at J to 5 bases, leaving 7 bases not matched to a gene. The rearrangement uses TRBV12-3 or TRBV12-4 and TRBJ1-2; TRBD1 agrees at 11 bases. The sequencing here drew on whole blood, taken in connection with sensitization to the hapten diphenylcyclopropenone (DPC). This clonotype originated in a middle-aged man with alopecia areata. Some clones in this sample may be carry-over from other donors' samples. The CDR3 sequence: CASSLTRTGGRYGYTF. CDR3 coding DNA: TGTGCCAGCAGTTTAACCCGGACAGGGGGCCGGTATGGCTACACCTTC.